This T cell receptor beta chain appears in the sequencing data of a study of blood T cell repertoires in COVID-19. At the level of the study: From the United States, Italy and Spain came samples of acute and convalescent COVID-19.

From germline, CDR1 is SGHTA and CDR2 FQGNSA. V lost 5 bases and J 2 bases, leaving 16 bases between the germline ends. This CDR3 contains 15 residues. Repertoires were generated with immunoSEQ multiplex PCR, while TCRdb's copy carries only in-frame clones and drops some. The sample has 150,000 to 200,000 clones; about 80% are singletons. The chain has TRBV7-2 and TRBJ2-7; D ambiguous. This clonotype was obtained from a woman in her seventies in a cohort exposed to, infected with or recovered from COVID-19 (not recorded which). Sequencing input: PBMCs or T cells enriched from blood (not recorded which). As DNA, the CDR3 is TGTGCCAGCAGCCCGGTTAGCACGTCCCCCTACGAGCAGTACTTC. It specifies CASSPVSTSPYEQYF.